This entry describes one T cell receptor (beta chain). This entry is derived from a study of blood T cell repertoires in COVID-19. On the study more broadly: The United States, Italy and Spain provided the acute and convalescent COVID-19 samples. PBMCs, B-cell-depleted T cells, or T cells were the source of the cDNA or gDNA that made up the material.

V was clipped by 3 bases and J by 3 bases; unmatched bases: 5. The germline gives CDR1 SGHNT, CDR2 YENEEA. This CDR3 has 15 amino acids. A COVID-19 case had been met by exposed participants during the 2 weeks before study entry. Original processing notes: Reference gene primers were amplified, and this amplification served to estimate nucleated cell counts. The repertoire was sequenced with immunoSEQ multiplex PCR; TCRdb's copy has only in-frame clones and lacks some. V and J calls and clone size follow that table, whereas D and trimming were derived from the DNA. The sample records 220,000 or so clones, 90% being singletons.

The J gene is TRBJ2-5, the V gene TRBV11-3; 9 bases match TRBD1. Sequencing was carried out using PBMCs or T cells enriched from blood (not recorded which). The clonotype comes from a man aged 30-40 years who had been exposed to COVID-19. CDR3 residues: CASSFSRDREETQYF. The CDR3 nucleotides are TGTGCCAGCAGCTTCTCCAGGGACAGGGAAGAGACCCAGTACTTC. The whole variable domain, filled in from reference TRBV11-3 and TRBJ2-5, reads EAGVVQSPRYKIIEKKQPVAFWCNPISGHNTLYWYLQNLGQGPELLIRYENEEAVDDSQLPKDRFSAERLKGVDSTLKIQPAELGDSAVYLCASSFSRDREETQYFGPGTRLLVL.